The rows below give T cell receptor beta chains drawn from one sample of a study of CD8 T cells in ankylosing spondylitis. TCRdb re-called the 5' RACE reads through MiXCR, storing one row per CDR3 protein. The sample shows approximately 140,000 distinct CDR3 sequences, 40% to 50% of them seen only once. Input material: synovial fluid, either unsorted or a sorted T cell fraction (not recorded which). These receptors came from a male donor with ankylosing spondylitis. Each CDR3 is given with its conserved first and last residue. The D gene is left open where the match is weak. Clone sizes are given selectively: once, few, many, or a class where the clone is expanded.

NA,TRBJ2-6,NA,TRBV3-1,TGTGCCAGCAGCCAAGCGTTGGGTAACAGGGTTTCTGGGGCCAACGTCCTGACTTTC,CASSQALGNRVSGANVLTF
NA,TRBJ1-2,NA,TRBV12-3/TRBV12-4,TGTGCCAGCAGTTTCCTTTACAAAGGCGGCTACACCTTC,CASSFLYKGGYTF
TRBD2,TRBJ2-5,NA,TRBV28,TGTGCCAGCAATTCAGCGGGAGTGGAAGAGACCCAGTACTTC,CASNSAGVEETQYF
NA,TRBJ2-1,few,TRBV28,TGTGCCAGCAGTTTCTTTACCCAAACATCTTATCTACACAATGAGCAGTTCTTC,CASSFFTQTSYLHNEQFF
NA,TRBJ2-7,few,TRBV3-1,TGTGCCAGCAGCCAAGGTATTCACTTGGACGGCGAGCAGTACTTC,CASSQGIHLDGEQYF
NA,TRBJ2-5,NA,TRBV27,TGTGCCAGCAGTTTAAGGGGGGCAAATTTACAAGAGACCCAGTACTTC,CASSLRGANLQETQYF
TRBD1,TRBJ1-3,NA,TRBV3-1,TGTGCCAGCAGCCCCAAGGACAGGGGACCTGGAAACACCATATATTTT,CASSPKDRGPGNTIYF
TRBD2,TRBJ2-7,NA,TRBV4-3,TGCGCCAGCAGCCCACGGGGAGAGGGAGGGCCAGGCGAGCAGTACTTC,CASSPRGEGGPGEQYF
NA,TRBJ1-5,NA,TRBV6-2/TRBV6-3,TGTGCCAGCAGTTACTGGGATCTGGGCAGACAGCCCCAGCATTTT,CASSYWDLGRQPQHF
NA,TRBJ1-5,NA,TRBV6-1,TGTGCCAGCAGTGAGGGGGCGGGAGGCAATCAGCCCCAGCATTTT,CASSEGAGGNQPQHF
TRBD1,TRBJ2-4,once,TRBV6-2/TRBV6-3,TGTGCCAGCAGTTACCTGACAGGGCTAGCCAAAAACATTCAGTACTTC,CASSYLTGLAKNIQYF
TRBD1,TRBJ2-6,many,TRBV15,TGTGCCACCAGCAGAGAGGACAGGGGATATACAGGGGCCAACGTCCTGACTTTC,CATSREDRGYTGANVLTF
TRBD2,TRBJ2-5,few,TRBV9,TGTGCCAGCAGCGGAGGACTAGCGGGAATCCGAAAGACCCAGTACTTC,CASSGGLAGIRKTQYF
NA,TRBJ1-1,NA,TRBV29-1,TGCAGCGTTGAGGTTTTGGCAGCCCGGGGCCCTGAAGCTTTCTTT,CSVEVLAARGPEAFF
NA,TRBJ2-7,NA,TRBV28,TGTGCCAGCAGCCCAGGGGACTCGGGACAAGCCCTCTACGAGCAGTACTTC,CASSPGDSGQALYEQYF
TRBD2,TRBJ2-3,NA,TRBV6-1,TGTGCCAGCAGTGTGGAAGCGGGAGAAGTAGATACGCAGTATTTT,CASSVEAGEVDTQYF